This TCR beta chain was captured by sequencing in a study of cytomegalovirus exposure and HLA in healthy donors. Study information: The 110 or so validation repertoires used the same platform as the 550 to 750 first-cohort repertoires, a later analysis reported.

Concerning this clone: Its antigen is not identified.

CDR1 MNHEY and CDR2 SMNVEV come from the germline V gene (reference sequence). The CDR3 spans 14 residues. Between the trimmed V and J ends, which lost 8 bases and 3 bases, there was a span of 17 bases. The study, taken as a whole, reports: In vitro data verified three CMV-associated chains as specific for CMV antigens. The study labeled under 200 TCR beta chains cytomegalovirus-associated.

Sequencing was performed with immunoSEQ multiplex PCR; in TCRdb, only in-frame clones are kept and a portion is missing. The sample yields roughly 120,000 clones, over 65% seen once. V is TRBV27 and J is TRBJ2-7; perhaps TRBD2 as D (6 bases). The specimen was PBMCs. The sequence derives from a woman aged 25 to 45 in good health and CMV-seronegative. The CDR3 DNA is TGTGCCAGCTGGGGGACCGGGGGTTTCTACGAGCAGTACTTC. Translating it yields CASWGTGGFYEQYF.